Listed here is a single TCR beta chain. This entry is derived from a study of T cell clonotyping in hematopoietic cell transplantation. The overall study: Recipients' pretransplant samples followed cytoreduction.

Noted time point: recipient sample about 28 days before transplant, after cytoreduction. Blood collection times were about day -28 and days 30, 100, 180 posttransplant. Only in-frame clones appear in the TCRdb table, and some are missing; sequencing was by immunoSEQ multiplex PCR. The table shows more than 70,000 clones, with 90% to 96% occurring only once. CDR3 size: 15 residues. V shed 3 bases, J shed 4 bases, and the junction held 5 bases outside the gene matches. The V gene's germline CDR1 is SGDLS and CDR2 YYNGEE. Sequenced here: peripheral blood mononuclear cells, sampled before stem cell transplant. This chain joins TRBV9 and TRBJ2-2; 8 positions agree with TRBD2. This clonotype originated in a woman between 50 and 59 years old with acute myeloid leukemia. Some clones in this sample may be carry-over from other donors' samples. The CDR3 DNA is TGTGCCAGCAGCGCGACTAGCGTTATCACCGGGGAGCTGTTTTTT. Encoded protein: CASSATSVITGELFF. Together with reference TRBV9 and TRBJ2-2, the CDR3 gives the full variable domain: DSGVTQTPKHLITATGQRVTLRCSPRSGDLSVYWYQQSLDQGLQFLIQYYNGEERAKGNILERFSAQQFPDLHSELNLSSLELGDSALYFCASSATSVITGELFFGEGSRLTVL.